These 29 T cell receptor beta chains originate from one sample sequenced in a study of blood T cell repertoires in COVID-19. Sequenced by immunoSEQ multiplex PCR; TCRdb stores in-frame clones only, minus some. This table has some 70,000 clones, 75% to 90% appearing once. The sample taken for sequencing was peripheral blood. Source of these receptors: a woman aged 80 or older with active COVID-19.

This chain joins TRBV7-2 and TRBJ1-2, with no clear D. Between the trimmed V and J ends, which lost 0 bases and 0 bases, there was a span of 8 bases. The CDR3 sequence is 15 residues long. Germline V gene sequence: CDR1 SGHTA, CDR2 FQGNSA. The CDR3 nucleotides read TGTGCCAGCAGCTTAGCGGGCCCTTCTAACTATGGCTACACCTTC. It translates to CASSLAGPSNYGYTF.

Here the CDR3 reads CASSPRPPQNSYNEQFF. DNA for the CDR3: TGTGCCAGCTCACCACGTCCCCCGCAGAACTCCTACAATGAGCAGTTCTTC. The rearrangement uses TRBV18 and TRBJ2-1, with D unclear. This CDR3 spans 17 amino acids. Per the germline V gene, CDR1 is KGHSH and CDR2 is LQKENI. Trimming removed 1 base from V and 0 bases from J, with 13 bases in between.

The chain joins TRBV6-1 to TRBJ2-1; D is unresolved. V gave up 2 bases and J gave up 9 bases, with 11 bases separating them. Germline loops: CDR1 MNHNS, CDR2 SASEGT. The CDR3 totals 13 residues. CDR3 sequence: CASSENLLSEQFF. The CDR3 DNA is TGTGCCAGCAGTGAAAATCTGCTTAGTGAGCAGTTCTTC.

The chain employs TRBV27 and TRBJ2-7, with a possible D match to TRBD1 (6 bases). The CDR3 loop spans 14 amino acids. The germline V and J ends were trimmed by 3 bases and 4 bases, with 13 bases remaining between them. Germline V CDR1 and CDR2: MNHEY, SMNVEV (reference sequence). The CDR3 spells CASSLATGIYEQYF. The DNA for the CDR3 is TGTGCCAGCAGTTTGGCCACAGGGATTTACGAGCAGTACTTC.

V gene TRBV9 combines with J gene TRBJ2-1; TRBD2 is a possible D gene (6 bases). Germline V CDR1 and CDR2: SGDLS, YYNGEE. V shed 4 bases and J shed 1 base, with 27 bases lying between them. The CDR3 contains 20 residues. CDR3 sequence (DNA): TGTGCCAGCAGCAAAATTGACGGCGGGACCCCATTGGGATCCTACAATGAGCAGTTCTTC. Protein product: CASSKIDGGTPLGSYNEQFF.

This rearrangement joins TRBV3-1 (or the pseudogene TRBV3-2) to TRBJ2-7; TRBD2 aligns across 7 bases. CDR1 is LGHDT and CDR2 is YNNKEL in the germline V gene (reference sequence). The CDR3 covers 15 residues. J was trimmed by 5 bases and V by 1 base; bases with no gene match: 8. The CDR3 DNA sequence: TGTGCCAGCAGCCAAGTCGGGGGAGGGCCCGACGAGCAGTACTTC. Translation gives CASSQVGGGPDEQYF.

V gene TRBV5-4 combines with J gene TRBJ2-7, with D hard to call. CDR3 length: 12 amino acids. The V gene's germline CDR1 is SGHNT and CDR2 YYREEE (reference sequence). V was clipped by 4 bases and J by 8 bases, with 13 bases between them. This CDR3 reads CASSVEARQQYF. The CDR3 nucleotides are TGTGCCAGCAGCGTCGAGGCACGGCAGCAGTACTTC. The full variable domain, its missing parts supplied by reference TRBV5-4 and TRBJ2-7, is ETGVTQSPTHLIKTRGQQVTLRCSSQSGHNTVSWYQQALGQGPQFIFQYYREEENGRGNFPPRFSGLQFPNYSSELNVNALELDDSALYLCASSVEARQQYFGPGTRLTVT.

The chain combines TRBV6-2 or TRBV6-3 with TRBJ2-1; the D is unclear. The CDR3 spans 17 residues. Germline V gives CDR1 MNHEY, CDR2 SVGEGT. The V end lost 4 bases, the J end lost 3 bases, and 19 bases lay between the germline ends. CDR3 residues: CASSSYPPENGYNEQFF. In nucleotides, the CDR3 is TGTGCCAGCAGTTCTTACCCCCCGGAGAATGGCTACAATGAGCAGTTCTTC.

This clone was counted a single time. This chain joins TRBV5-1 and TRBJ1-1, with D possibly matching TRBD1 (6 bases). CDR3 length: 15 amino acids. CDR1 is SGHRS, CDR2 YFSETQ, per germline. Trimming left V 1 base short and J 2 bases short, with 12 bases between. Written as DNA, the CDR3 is TGCGCCAGCAGCTTGTCGACAGGAGCAAACACTGAAGCTTTCTTT. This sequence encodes CASSLSTGANTEAFF.

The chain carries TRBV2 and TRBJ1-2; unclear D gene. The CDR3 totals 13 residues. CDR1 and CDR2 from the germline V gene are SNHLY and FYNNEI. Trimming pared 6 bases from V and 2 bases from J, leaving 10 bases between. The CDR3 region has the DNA TGTGCCAGCAGCCAGGCTGGGAACTATGGCTACACCTTC. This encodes CASSQAGNYGYTF. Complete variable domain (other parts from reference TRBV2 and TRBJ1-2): EPEVTQTPSHQVTQMGQEVILRCVPISNHLYFYWYRQILGQKVEFLVSFYNNEISEKSEIFDDQFSVERPDGSNFTLKIRSTKLEDSAMYFCASSQAGNYGYTFGSGTRLTVV.

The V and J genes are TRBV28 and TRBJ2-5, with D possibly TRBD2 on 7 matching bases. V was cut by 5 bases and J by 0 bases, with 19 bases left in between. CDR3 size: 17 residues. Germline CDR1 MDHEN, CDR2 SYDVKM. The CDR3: CASSRAGASGDQETQYF. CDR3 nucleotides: TGTGCCAGCAGTCGGGCGGGGGCCTCAGGGGACCAAGAGACCCAGTACTTC.

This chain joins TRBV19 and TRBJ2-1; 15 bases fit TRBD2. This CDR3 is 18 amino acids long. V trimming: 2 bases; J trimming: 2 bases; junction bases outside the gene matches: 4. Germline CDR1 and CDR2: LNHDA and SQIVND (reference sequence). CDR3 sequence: CASSIPGLAGGPYNEQFF. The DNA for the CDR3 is TGTGCCAGTAGTATACCCGGACTAGCGGGAGGGCCCTACAATGAGCAGTTCTTC.

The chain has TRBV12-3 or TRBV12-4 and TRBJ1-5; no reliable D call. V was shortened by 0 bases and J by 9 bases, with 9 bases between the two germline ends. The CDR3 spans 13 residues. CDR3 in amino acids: CASSLALGGPQHF. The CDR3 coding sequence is TGTGCCAGCAGTTTAGCGTTAGGCGGGCCCCAGCATTTT.

The CDR3 loop reads CASSYSTGSGTEAFF. For the CDR3, the DNA is TGTGCCAGCAGTTACTCGACGGGATCCGGCACTGAAGCTTTCTTT. The J gene is TRBJ1-1, the V gene TRBV6-6; D remains unclear. The CDR3 consists of 15 residues. Germline V gives CDR1 MNHNY, CDR2 SVGAGI (reference sequence). V was cut by 0 bases and J by 4 bases, with 12 bases left in between.

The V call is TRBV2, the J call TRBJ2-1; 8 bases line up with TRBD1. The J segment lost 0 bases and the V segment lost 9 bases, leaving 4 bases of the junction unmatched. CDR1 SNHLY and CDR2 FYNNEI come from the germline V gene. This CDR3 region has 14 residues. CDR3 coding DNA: TGTGCCAGGGGAACAGGGGGCTCCTACAATGAGCAGTTCTTC. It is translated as CARGTGGSYNEQFF.

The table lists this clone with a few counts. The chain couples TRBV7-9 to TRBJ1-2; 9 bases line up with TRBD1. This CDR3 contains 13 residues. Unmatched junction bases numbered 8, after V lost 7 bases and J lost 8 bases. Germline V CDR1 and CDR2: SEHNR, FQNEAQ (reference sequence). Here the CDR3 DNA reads TGTGCCAGCACCATAGACAGGGGGAGAGGCTACACCTTC. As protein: CASTIDRGRGYTF.

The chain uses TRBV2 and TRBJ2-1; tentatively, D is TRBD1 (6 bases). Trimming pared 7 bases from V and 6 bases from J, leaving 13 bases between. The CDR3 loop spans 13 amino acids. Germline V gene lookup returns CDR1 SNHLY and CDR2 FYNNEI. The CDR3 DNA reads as TGTGCCAGCAATTCTGAAGGGGGCAATGAGCAGTTCTTC. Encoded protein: CASNSEGGNEQFF.

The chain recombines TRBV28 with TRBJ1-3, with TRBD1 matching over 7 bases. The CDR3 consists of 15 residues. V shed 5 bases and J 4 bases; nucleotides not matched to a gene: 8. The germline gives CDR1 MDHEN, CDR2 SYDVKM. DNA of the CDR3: TGTGCCAGCAGTATAAGGGGGCGTGCAGGAAACACCATATATTTT. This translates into CASSIRGRAGNTIYF.

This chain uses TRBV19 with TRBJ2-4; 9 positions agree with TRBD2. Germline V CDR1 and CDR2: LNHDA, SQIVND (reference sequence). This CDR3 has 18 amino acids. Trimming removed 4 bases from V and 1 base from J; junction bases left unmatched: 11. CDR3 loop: CASSKVWREGRAKNIQYF. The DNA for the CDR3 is TGTGCCAGTAGTAAGGTTTGGCGGGAGGGCCGCGCCAAAAACATTCAGTACTTC. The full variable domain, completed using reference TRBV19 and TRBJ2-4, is DGGITQSPKYLFRKEGQNVTLSCEQNLNHDAMYWYRQDPGQGLRLIYYSQIVNDFQKGDIAEGYSVSREKKESFPLTVTSAQKNPTAFYLCASSKVWREGRAKNIQYFGAGTRLSVL.

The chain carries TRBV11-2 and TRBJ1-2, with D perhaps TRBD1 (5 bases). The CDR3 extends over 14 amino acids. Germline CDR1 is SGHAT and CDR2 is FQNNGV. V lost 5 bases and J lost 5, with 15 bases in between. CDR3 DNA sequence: TGTGCCAGCAGCGCTCGGGGGGGAGGATATGGCTACACCTTC. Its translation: CASSARGGGYGYTF.

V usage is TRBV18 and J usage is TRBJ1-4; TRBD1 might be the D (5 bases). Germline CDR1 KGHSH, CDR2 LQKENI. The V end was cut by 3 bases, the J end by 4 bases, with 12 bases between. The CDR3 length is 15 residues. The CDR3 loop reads CASSPQGLVNEKLFF. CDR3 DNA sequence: TGTGCCAGCTCACCCCAGGGACTGGTTAATGAAAAACTGTTTTTT.

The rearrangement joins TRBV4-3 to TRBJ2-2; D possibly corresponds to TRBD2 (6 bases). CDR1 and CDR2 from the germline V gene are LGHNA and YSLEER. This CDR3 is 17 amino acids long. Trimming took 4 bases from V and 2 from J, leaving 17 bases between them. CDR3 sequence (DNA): TGCGCCAGCAGCCCGGGGACTTCATCGAGAAACACCGGGGAGCTGTTTTTT. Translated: CASSPGTSSRNTGELFF.

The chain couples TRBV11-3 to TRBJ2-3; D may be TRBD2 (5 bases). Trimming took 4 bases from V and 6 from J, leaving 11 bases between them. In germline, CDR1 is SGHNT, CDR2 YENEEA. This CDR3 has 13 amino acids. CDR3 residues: CASSSYTRDTQYF. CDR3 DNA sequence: TGTGCCAGCAGCTCGTACACTAGGGATACGCAGTATTTT.

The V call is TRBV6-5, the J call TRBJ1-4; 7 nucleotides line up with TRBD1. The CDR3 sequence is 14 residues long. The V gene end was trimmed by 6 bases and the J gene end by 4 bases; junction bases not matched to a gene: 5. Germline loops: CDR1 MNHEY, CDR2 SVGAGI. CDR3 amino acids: CASRRGQSNEKLFF. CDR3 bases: TGTGCCAGCAGGAGGGGGCAGAGTAATGAAAAACTGTTTTTT.

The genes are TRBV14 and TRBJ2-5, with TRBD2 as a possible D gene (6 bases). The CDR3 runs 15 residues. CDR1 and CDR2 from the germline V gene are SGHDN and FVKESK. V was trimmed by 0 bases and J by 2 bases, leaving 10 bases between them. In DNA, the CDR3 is TGTGCCAGCAGCCAAGACACTAGCTGGCAAGAGACCCAGTACTTC. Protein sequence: CASSQDTSWQETQYF.

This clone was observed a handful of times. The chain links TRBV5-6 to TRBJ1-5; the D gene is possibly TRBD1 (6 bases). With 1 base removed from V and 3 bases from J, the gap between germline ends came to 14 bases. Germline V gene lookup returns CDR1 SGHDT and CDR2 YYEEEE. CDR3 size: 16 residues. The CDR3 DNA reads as TGTGCCAGCAGCTTGCTTTCTGGGGGCAACAATCAGCCCCAGCATTTT. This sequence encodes CASSLLSGGNNQPQHF.

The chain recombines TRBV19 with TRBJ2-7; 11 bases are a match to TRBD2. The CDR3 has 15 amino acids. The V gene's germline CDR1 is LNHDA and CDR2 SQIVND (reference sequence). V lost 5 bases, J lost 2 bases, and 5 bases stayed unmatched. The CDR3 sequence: CASSATSGRAYEQYF. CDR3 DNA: TGTGCCAGTAGTGCAACTAGCGGGAGAGCCTACGAGCAGTACTTC.

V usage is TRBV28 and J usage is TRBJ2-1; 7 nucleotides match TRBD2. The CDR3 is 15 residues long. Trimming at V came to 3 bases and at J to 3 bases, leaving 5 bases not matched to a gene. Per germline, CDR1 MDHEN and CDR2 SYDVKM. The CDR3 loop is CASSFLAGVYNEQFF. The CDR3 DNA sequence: TGTGCCAGCAGTTTTCTCGCGGGAGTCTACAATGAGCAGTTCTTC.

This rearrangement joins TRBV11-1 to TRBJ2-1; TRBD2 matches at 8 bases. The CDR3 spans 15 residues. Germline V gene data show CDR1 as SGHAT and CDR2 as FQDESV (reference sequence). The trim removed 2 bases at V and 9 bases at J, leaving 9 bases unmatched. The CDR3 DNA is TGTGCCAGCAGCTTATTTGCGGGAGGCCTTAGTGAGCAGTTCTTC. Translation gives CASSLFAGGLSEQFF.